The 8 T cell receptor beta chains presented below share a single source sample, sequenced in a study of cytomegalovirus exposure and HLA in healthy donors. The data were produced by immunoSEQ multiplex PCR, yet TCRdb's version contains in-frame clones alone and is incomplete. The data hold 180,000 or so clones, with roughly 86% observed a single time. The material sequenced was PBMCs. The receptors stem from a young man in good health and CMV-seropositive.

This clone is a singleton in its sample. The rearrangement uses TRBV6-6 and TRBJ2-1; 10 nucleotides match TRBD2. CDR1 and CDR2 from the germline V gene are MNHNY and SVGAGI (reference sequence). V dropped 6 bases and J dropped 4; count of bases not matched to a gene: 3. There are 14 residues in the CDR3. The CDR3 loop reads CASRTSGDYNEQFF. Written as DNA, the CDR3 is TGTGCCAGCAGAACTAGCGGGGATTACAATGAGCAGTTCTTC.

This CDR3 is CASTPTGEGANVLTF. The CDR3 DNA is TGTGCCAGTACGCCGACAGGGGAAGGGGCCAACGTCCTGACTTTC. The chain recombines TRBV10-3 with TRBJ2-6, with 8 bases identical to TRBD1. V dropped 10 bases and J dropped 4; count of bases not matched to a gene: 9. Looked up from germline, CDR1 is ENHRY and CDR2 is SYGVKD. This CDR3 region has 15 residues.

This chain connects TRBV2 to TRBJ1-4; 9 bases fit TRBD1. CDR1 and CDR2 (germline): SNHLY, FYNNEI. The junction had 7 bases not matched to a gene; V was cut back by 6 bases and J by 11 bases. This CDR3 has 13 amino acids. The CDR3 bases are TGTGCCAGCAGGGGACAGGGAGGGGGGAAACTGTTTTTT. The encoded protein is CASRGQGGGKLFF.

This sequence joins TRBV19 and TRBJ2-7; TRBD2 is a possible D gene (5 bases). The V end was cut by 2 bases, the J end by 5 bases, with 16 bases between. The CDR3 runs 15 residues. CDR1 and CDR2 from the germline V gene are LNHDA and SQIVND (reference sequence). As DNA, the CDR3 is TGTGCCAGTAGTATAATGAAAGGTGGGAGTCACGAGCAGTACTTC. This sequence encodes CASSIMKGGSHEQYF.

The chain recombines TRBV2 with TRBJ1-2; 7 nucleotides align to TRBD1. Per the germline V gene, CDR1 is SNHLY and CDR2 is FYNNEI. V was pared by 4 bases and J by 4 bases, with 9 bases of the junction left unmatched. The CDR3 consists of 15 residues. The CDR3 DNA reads TGTGCCAGCAGTGGAAACTACCGGGACAGCTATGGCTACACCTTC. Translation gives CASSGNYRDSYGYTF.

The CDR3 DNA reads TGTGCCAGCAGCCCCCGGATTAGCGGGCCTGCCGACGGGGAGCTGTTTTTT. It codes for CASSPRISGPADGELFF. The chain recombines TRBV7-3 with TRBJ2-2; 7 nucleotides agree with TRBD2. There are 17 residues in the CDR3. J gave up 7 bases and V 5 bases, and 16 bases lay outside the gene matches. Germline lookup yields CDR1 SGHTA and CDR2 FQGTGA.

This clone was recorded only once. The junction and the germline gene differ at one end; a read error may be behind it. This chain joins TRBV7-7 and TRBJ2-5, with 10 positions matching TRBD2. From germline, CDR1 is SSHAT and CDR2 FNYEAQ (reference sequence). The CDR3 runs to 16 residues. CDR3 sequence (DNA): TGTGCTAGCAGCTTAGTTAGCGGGGGGCCCCAAGAGACCCAGTACTTC. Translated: CASSLVSGGPQETQYF. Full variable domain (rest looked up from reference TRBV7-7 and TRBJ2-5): GAGVSQSPRYKVTKRGQDVTLRCDPISSHATLYWYQQALGQGPEFLTYFNYEAQPDKSGLPSDRFSAERPEGSISTLTIQRTEQRDSAMYRCASSLVSGGPQETQYFGPGTRLLVL.

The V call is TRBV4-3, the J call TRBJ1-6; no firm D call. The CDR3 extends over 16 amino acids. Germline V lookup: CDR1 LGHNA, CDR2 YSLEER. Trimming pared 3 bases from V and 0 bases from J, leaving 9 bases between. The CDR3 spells CASSHALSSYNSPLHF. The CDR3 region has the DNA TGCGCCAGCAGCCATGCCCTTAGCTCCTATAATTCACCCCTCCACTTT.